Detailed here is one T cell receptor (beta chain). Method: immunoSEQ multiplex PCR; TCRdb's copy keeps in-frame clones and lacks some. Counted here are approximately 100,000 clones, about nine tenths occurring once; the ten biggest clones make up about 4%. The data were obtained in a study of identifying expanded T cells in peripheral blood. Germline V gene data show CDR1 as MDHEN and CDR2 as SYDVKM. CDR3 length equals 16 residues. The V gene end was trimmed by 2 bases and the J gene end by 2 bases; junction bases not matched to a gene: 6. The rearrangement joins TRBV28 to TRBJ2-1; 7 bases are a match to TRBD2. Sequenced input: blood. The clonotype comes from a person aged 18 to 70 in good health. The CDR3 protein is CASSLDVGLAYNEQFF. The CDR3 DNA follows: TGTGCCAGCAGTTTAGACGTAGGACTAGCCTACAATGAGCAGTTCTTC. The entire variable domain, with the rest obtained from reference TRBV28 and TRBJ2-1, is as follows: DVKVTQSSRYLVKRTGEKVFLECVQDMDHENMFWYRQDPGLGLRLIYFSYDVKMKEKGDIPEGYSVSREKKERFSLILESASTNQTSMYLCASSLDVGLAYNEQFFGPGTRLTVL.